Reported below is one TCR beta chain. Germline V gene sequence: CDR1 MDHEN, CDR2 SYDVKM. CDR3 size: 14 residues. V gave up 6 bases and J gave up 6 bases, with 14 bases separating them. Some clones are missing from TCRdb's copy, which holds only in-frame ones; the method was immunoSEQ multiplex PCR. The profile shows 250,000 to 300,000 clones, around 89% of them singletons. The sample belongs to a study of blood T cell repertoires in COVID-19. This sequence originates from a man aged 40-55 years who had recovered from COVID-19. The genes are TRBV28 and TRBJ2-2, with D possibly TRBD1 on 5 matching bases. Sequenced sample: PBMCs or T cells enriched from blood (not recorded which). The chain's CDR3 is CASREVGASGELFF. The CDR3 DNA follows: TGTGCCAGCAGAGAGGTTGGGGCCTCCGGGGAGCTGTTTTTT.